Presented here are 32 T cell receptor beta chains from one specimen sequenced in a study of blood T cell repertoires in COVID-19. Generated by immunoSEQ multiplex PCR, the TCRdb table keeps only in-frame clones and is missing some. The data show 330,000 or so clones, 80% to 90% seen once. Sequencing was performed on PBMCs or T cells enriched from blood (not recorded which). These receptors were obtained from a man younger than 40 who had recovered from COVID-19.

In its sample, this clone was seen once. The chain carries TRBV5-5 and TRBJ1-6, with 11 bases lining up with TRBD1. V lost 1 base to trimming and J lost 10 bases; unmatched junction nucleotides: 4. Germline V gene data show CDR1 as SGHKS and CDR2 as YYEKEE (reference sequence). The CDR3 consists of 15 residues. CDR3 loop: CASSLIGQGASPLHF. The CDR3 coding sequence is TGTGCCAGCAGCTTGATTGGACAGGGGGCGTCACCCCTCCACTTT.

This chain joins TRBV19 and TRBJ1-5; 8 nucleotides line up with TRBD1. V lost 2 bases to trimming and J lost 3 bases; unmatched junction nucleotides: 9. The CDR3 covers 17 residues. Germline values: CDR1 LNHDA, CDR2 SQIVND (reference sequence). CDR3 residues: CASSIKRQGAANQPQHF. The DNA for the CDR3 is TGTGCCAGTAGTATAAAAAGGCAGGGGGCAGCCAATCAGCCCCAGCATTTT.

This chain links TRBV6-4 with TRBJ2-3; 13 bases align to TRBD2. CDR1 and CDR2 (germline): MRHNA, SNTAGT. The CDR3 sequence is 15 residues long. V gave up 4 bases and J gave up 4 bases; unmatched junction bases: 2. The CDR3 sequence is CASSGGTSGADTQYF. The DNA of the CDR3 is TGTGCCAGCAGTGGCGGGACTAGCGGGGCAGATACGCAGTATTTT.

The V call is TRBV24-1, the J call TRBJ2-5; a weak D match, TRBD2 (6 bases). CDR1 is KGHDR and CDR2 is SFDVKD in the germline V gene. The CDR3 covers 15 residues. Trimming removed 3 bases at V and 5 bases at J, with 15 bases between. CDR3 bases: TGTGCCACCAGTGATCCCAGGAGGGGCGGGGAGACCCAGTACTTC. Translating it yields CATSDPRRGGETQYF.

The V call is TRBV2, the J call TRBJ1-4, with TRBD1 as a possible D gene (6 bases). Per germline, CDR1 SNHLY and CDR2 FYNNEI. Between the trimmed V and J ends, which lost 6 bases and 4 bases, there was a span of 9 bases. This CDR3 contains 13 residues. The CDR3 reads CASSTGINEKLFF. The CDR3 DNA follows: TGTGCCAGCAGCACAGGGATTAATGAAAAACTGTTTTTT.

The chain employs TRBV7-2 and TRBJ2-7; TRBD2 matches 12 bases. Germline CDR1 SGHTA, CDR2 FQGNSA. After removal of 1 base from V and 0 bases from J, the junction contained 7 bases not matched to a gene. The CDR3 spans 18 residues. CDR3 sequence reads: CASSLVASGGGSSYEQYF. CDR3 coding DNA: TGTGCCAGCAGCTTAGTTGCTAGCGGGGGGGGGAGCTCCTACGAGCAGTACTTC.

This clone has more than one count but fewer than ten. The rearrangement joins TRBV28 to TRBJ2-7; possible D gene TRBD1, 6 bases. Trimming stripped 11 bases from V and 1 base from J, with 24 bases between. This CDR3 comprises 16 residues. From germline, CDR1 is MDHEN and CDR2 SYDVKM. The CDR3 loop reads CAHRPQGRGASYEQYF. In nucleotides, the CDR3 is TGTGCCCACCGGCCCCAGGGCAGGGGAGCGTCCTACGAGCAGTACTTC.

The chain couples TRBV5-4 to TRBJ1-2, with 8 nucleotides matching TRBD1. V lost 4 bases to trimming and J lost 6 bases; unmatched junction nucleotides: 11. Germline values: CDR1 SGHNT, CDR2 YYREEE (reference sequence). This CDR3 is built from 15 residues. The CDR3, as DNA: TGTGCCAGCAGCCCCCGAGACAGGGGATATAATGGCTACACCTTC. It translates to CASSPRDRGYNGYTF. Full variable domain (remainder filled in from reference TRBV5-4 and TRBJ1-2): ETGVTQSPTHLIKTRGQQVTLRCSSQSGHNTVSWYQQALGQGPQFIFQYYREEENGRGNFPPRFSGLQFPNYSSELNVNALELDDSALYLCASSPRDRGYNGYTFGSGTRLTVV.

This clone has a single count. V gene TRBV6-5 combines with J gene TRBJ2-3; the match to TRBD2 covers 7 bases. The V gene's germline CDR1 is MNHEY and CDR2 SVGAGI. Trimming cost V 8 bases and J 6 bases; bases outside gene matches: 8. The CDR3 has 13 residues. The CDR3 DNA reads TGTGCCAGCGGCGGGACTAAGGAGGATACGCAGTATTTT. This encodes CASGGTKEDTQYF.

This chain joins TRBV6-5 and TRBJ2-5; a possible D gene is TRBD2 (6 bases). From germline, CDR1 is MNHEY and CDR2 SVGAGI. The CDR3 sequence is 14 residues long. V was trimmed by 6 bases and J by 5 bases, leaving 16 bases between them. CDR3 DNA: TGTGCCAGCAGCCCCCAGGCGGGGCACGAGACCCAGTACTTC. Translating it yields CASSPQAGHETQYF.

The J gene is TRBJ1-2, the V gene TRBV20-1; a weak D match, TRBD1 (6 bases). The CDR3 totals 17 residues. Germline loops: CDR1 DFQATT, CDR2 SNEGSKA (reference sequence). Between the trimmed V and J ends, which lost 3 bases and 6 bases, there was a span of 26 bases. CDR3 in DNA: TGCAGTGCTAGTGACCCGTGGGGGGGCCGGCGTCTCGATGGCTACACCTTC. Translated: CSASDPWGGRRLDGYTF.

The chain is built from TRBV2 and TRBJ1-5; possibly TRBD1 for D (5 bases). The germline CDR1 and CDR2 sequences are SNHLY and FYNNEI. CDR3 size: 13 residues. The V end was cut by 5 bases, the J end by 6 bases, with 11 bases between. The chain's CDR3 is CASSQQEIQPQHF. CDR3 DNA sequence: TGTGCCAGCAGTCAACAGGAAATTCAGCCCCAGCATTTT.

The CDR3 region is CASSTGLAGVSYEQYF. The CDR3 DNA sequence: TGTGCCAGCAGCACCGGACTAGCGGGGGTCTCCTACGAGCAGTACTTC. The V and J genes are TRBV5-4 and TRBJ2-7; TRBD2 matches at 13 bases. The CDR3 is made up of 16 amino acids. CDR1 is SGHNT, CDR2 YYREEE, per germline (reference sequence). V lost 4 bases, J lost 0 bases, and 4 bases stayed unmatched.

The chain combines TRBV28 with TRBJ1-4; 7 nucleotides align to TRBD1. Germline CDR1 MDHEN, CDR2 SYDVKM. V trimming: 7 bases; J trimming: 7 bases; junction bases outside the gene matches: 3. This CDR3 region has 12 residues. For the CDR3, the DNA is TGTGCCAGCACATACAGGGGTGAAAAACTGTTTTTT. Translated: CASTYRGEKLFF.

The CDR3 DNA reads as TGTGCCAGCAGTTTAAACGCGTACGAGCAGTACTTC. This sequence encodes CASSLNAYEQYF. V usage is TRBV28 and J usage is TRBJ2-7; D remains ambiguous. The CDR3 is 12 amino acids. V was pared by 2 bases and J by 4 bases, with 6 bases between. Looked up from germline, CDR1 is MDHEN and CDR2 is SYDVKM.

The count of this clone is one. The chain links TRBV19 to TRBJ1-3; perhaps TRBD1 as D (6 bases). V was cut by 5 bases and J by 2 bases, with 22 bases left in between. The V gene's germline CDR1 is LNHDA and CDR2 SQIVND (reference sequence). The CDR3 covers 18 residues. As DNA, the CDR3 is TGTGCCAGTAGTCCACGAACAGGGATCGGGGTGACTGGAAACACCATATATTTT. It is translated as CASSPRTGIGVTGNTIYF.

The gene calls are TRBV4-2 and TRBJ2-3; 10 bases are shared with TRBD1. CDR3 length equals 15 residues. V lost 3 bases to trimming and J lost 3 bases; unmatched junction nucleotides: 3. Per germline, CDR1 LGHNA and CDR2 YNFKEQ. CDR3 sequence: CASSQRDRGTDTQYF. CDR3 in DNA: TGTGCCAGCAGCCAGAGGGACAGGGGTACAGATACGCAGTATTTT.

The chain carries TRBV6-5 and TRBJ2-5; 7 bases align to TRBD2. V shed 5 bases, J shed 3 bases, and the junction held 6 bases outside the gene matches. Germline V lookup: CDR1 MNHEY, CDR2 SVGAGI. The CDR3 length is 14 residues. The CDR3: CASSNRDYKETQYF. DNA of the CDR3: TGTGCCAGCAGTAACCGGGACTACAAAGAGACCCAGTACTTC.

The V gene is TRBV24-1, the J gene TRBJ2-1; possible D gene TRBD2, 6 bases. Trimming pared 7 bases from V and 3 bases from J, leaving 9 bases between. Germline loops: CDR1 KGHDR, CDR2 SFDVKD. CDR3 length: 13 amino acids. CDR3 region: CATREGSYNEQFF. The CDR3 bases are TGTGCCACCAGGGAGGGGAGCTACAATGAGCAGTTCTTC.

The rearrangement links TRBV10-3 to TRBJ1-1; weak D call: TRBD1 (6 bases). CDR3 length: 15 residues. Germline CDR1 ENHRY, CDR2 SYGVKD. Trimming pared 6 bases from V and 4 bases from J, leaving 18 bases between. CDR3 DNA sequence: TGTGCCATCAGAGCTACCGTGGTAGGGGGCACTGAAGCTTTCTTT. It codes for CAIRATVVGGTEAFF.

In regard to this clone: The sample holds other DNA sequences that translate to the same CDR3. This sequence joins TRBV5-1 and TRBJ1-1, with D perhaps matching TRBD1 (6 bases). Germline CDR1 is SGHRS and CDR2 is YFSETQ. The CDR3 has 14 amino acids. V shed 0 bases and J shed 1 base, with 7 bases lying between them. CDR3 DNA sequence: TGCGCCAGCAGCTTGGCGACAGGGAACACTGAAGCTTTCTTT. Amino acids: CASSLATGNTEAFF. Complete variable domain (other parts from reference TRBV5-1 and TRBJ1-1): KAGVTQTPRYLIKTRGQQVTLSCSPISGHRSVSWYQQTPGQGLQFLFEYFSETQRNKGNFPGRFSGRQFSNSRSEMNVSTLELGDSALYLCASSLATGNTEAFFGQGTRLTVV.

V is TRBV6-5 and J is TRBJ2-5; possibly TRBD1 for D (6 bases). CDR3 length equals 16 residues. Germline-derived CDR1 and CDR2 are MNHEY and SVGAGI. The V gene lost 3 bases and the J gene lost 4 bases, with 18 bases spanning the gap. The chain's CDR3 is CASSYLGAVTRETQYF. CDR3 coding DNA: TGTGCCAGCAGTTATTTGGGGGCAGTAACGCGAGAGACCCAGTACTTC.

This sequence joins TRBV19 and TRBJ1-6, with 7 bases identical to TRBD1. Germline assignment: CDR1 LNHDA and CDR2 SQIVND (reference sequence). The CDR3 covers 14 residues. Losses at the gene ends were 3 bases for V and 8 bases for J; bases not matched to a gene: 4. The CDR3, as DNA: TGTGCCAGTAGTATTGGGGACAGATATTCACCCCTCCACTTT. Its translation is CASSIGDRYSPLHF.

The chain employs TRBV12-5 and TRBJ2-3, with 12 bases lining up with TRBD2. With 1 base clipped from V and 8 bases from J, the junction kept 7 bases outside the gene matches. The germline V gene has CDR1 LGHNT and CDR2 FRNRAP. The CDR3 runs 16 residues. Written as DNA, the CDR3 is TGTGCTAGTGGTTTGGCCAGGACTAGCGGGGTGGTTACGCAGTATTTT. This codes for CASGLARTSGVVTQYF.

The J gene is TRBJ1-2, the V gene TRBV4-1, with a possible D match to TRBD1 (6 bases). Germline V gene lookup returns CDR1 MGHRA and CDR2 YSYEKL. V was pared by 0 bases and J by 4 bases, with 9 bases between. This CDR3 region has 14 residues. The chain's CDR3 is CASSQDQGSYGYTF. CDR3 nucleotide sequence: TGCGCCAGCAGCCAAGATCAGGGGTCCTATGGCTACACCTTC.

CDR3 in DNA: TGCGCCAGCAGCCGGGGGACAGGGAACACCGGGGAGCTGTTTTTT. Amino acids: CASSRGTGNTGELFF. The V gene is TRBV5-1, the J gene TRBJ2-2, with 8 bases lining up with TRBD1. CDR1 is SGHRS and CDR2 is YFSETQ in the germline V gene. The CDR3 loop spans 15 amino acids. The trim removed 4 bases at V and 1 base at J, leaving 3 bases unmatched.

The chain couples TRBV6-5 to TRBJ1-4; D may be TRBD1 (6 bases). Trimming removed 4 bases at V and 7 bases at J, with 16 bases between. The germline V gene encodes CDR1 MNHEY and CDR2 SVGAGI. The CDR3 has 15 amino acids. The CDR3 sequence is CASSFWDNSGEKLFF. CDR3 nucleotides: TGTGCCAGCAGTTTCTGGGACAACAGTGGTGAAAAACTGTTTTTT.

This clone was observed a few times. This chain connects TRBV5-1 to TRBJ2-7, with 11 bases that match TRBD2. Per germline, CDR1 SGHRS and CDR2 YFSETQ. This CDR3 has 16 amino acids. The ends lost 0 bases at V and 1 base at J; junction bases unmatched: 3. DNA for the CDR3: TGCGCCAGCAGCTTGGCTAGCGGGGGGTCATCCTACGAGCAGTACTTC. Translation: CASSLASGGSSYEQYF.

V is TRBV19 and J is TRBJ1-6, with 8 bases lining up with TRBD1. This CDR3 spans 14 amino acids. The V segment lost 6 bases and the J segment 9 bases; nucleotides outside the gene matches: 7. Germline assignment: CDR1 LNHDA and CDR2 SQIVND (reference sequence). This chain's CDR3 is CASSLTGGVSPLHF. The CDR3 DNA sequence: TGTGCCAGTAGCCTAACAGGGGGAGTTTCACCCCTCCACTTT.

The genes are TRBV18 and TRBJ2-5; D not certain. This CDR3 spans 15 amino acids. Germline values: CDR1 KGHSH, CDR2 LQKENI. The V and J ends lost 4 bases and 2 bases respectively, with 14 bases between them. CDR3 nucleotides: TGTGCCAGCTCACTACTGGTGGGCCCACAAGAGACCCAGTACTTC. It specifies CASSLLVGPQETQYF. Looking up the rest from reference TRBV18 and TRBJ2-5 gives the full variable domain: NAGVMQNPRHLVRRRGQEARLRCSPMKGHSHVYWYRQLPEEGLKFMVYLQKENIIDESGMPKERFSAEFPKEGPSILRIQQVVRGDSAAYFCASSLLVGPQETQYFGPGTRLLVL.

The V and J genes are TRBV5-6 and TRBJ1-1; D gene unclear. V was clipped by 4 bases and J by 10 bases, with 14 bases between them. Germline V gene sequence: CDR1 SGHDT, CDR2 YYEEEE. This CDR3 has 12 amino acids. CDR3 residues: CASSAGRSAAFF. The CDR3 coding sequence is TGTGCCAGCAGCGCGGGCCGCTCGGCAGCTTTCTTT.

This chain joins TRBV2 and TRBJ1-2, with TRBD1 matching 8 bases. The V segment lost 6 bases and the J segment 7 bases; nucleotides outside the gene matches: 13. There are 15 residues in the CDR3. Germline lookup yields CDR1 SNHLY and CDR2 FYNNEI. The CDR3 coding sequence is TGTGCCAGCAGACGGGACAGGACCCCCATAGGTGGCTACACCTTC. This gives the protein CASRRDRTPIGGYTF.